This T cell receptor beta chain is drawn from a study of blood T cells in healthy people across ages. This clonotype has more than one count but fewer than ten. Its specificity is not known. One end of the junction is discordant with germline, which a read error may explain. This CDR3 contains 15 residues. The germline gives CDR1 MGHDK, CDR2 SYGVNS. Study findings and constraints: With naive T cell percentage, TCR beta diversity showed a strong correlation.

It was with a sample-barcoded 5' primer and a J-beta primer mix that a second PCR of roughly 7 to 12 cycles was run. TCRdb processed the 5' RACE reads anew with MiXCR; each CDR3 protein has one entry. The sample has around 1,700,000 distinct CDR3 sequences, approximately 30% seen once. This sequence was found in a woman aged 30 to 39 in good health. This chain links TRBV25-1 with TRBJ2-5; 9 bases line up with TRBD1. The sample consisted of blood. CDR3 sequence (DNA): TGTGCCAGTAGTGAATTGACAGGGGGGAGAGAGACCCAGTACTTC. It translates to CASSELTGGRETQYF.